The clone carrying this TCR beta chain was detected only a few times. This sample was included in a study of T cells after yellow fever vaccination. Study observations and caveats: Peak timing came faster in the weaker secondary response, day 5 versus 15. Memory subsets that were sorted on day 0 lacked detectable signal for almost all vaccine-responding clonotypes.

5'RACE template switching generated TCR cDNA, adding a universal primer site and UMIs. TCRdb fed the 5' RACE reads into MiXCR, producing one record per CDR3 protein. The sample contains 30,000 to 35,000 distinct CDR3 sequences, about 6.6% of which appear only once. J gave up 5 bases and V 4 bases, and 8 bases lay outside the gene matches. Looked up from germline, CDR1 is SGHDT and CDR2 is YYEEEE. There are 15 residues in the CDR3. This sequence originates from a man aged 18 to 35 who received the YFV17D yellow fever vaccine. Source: PBMCs, either bulk or a sorted T-cell subset (CD4+, CD8+, memory, or dextramer-sorted; not recorded which), taken on the day of the first yellow fever vaccination. The rearrangement joins TRBV5-6 to TRBJ1-3, with 8 bases fitting TRBD1. Here the CDR3 DNA reads TGTGCCAGCAGCCCTCTGGGGACAGGAAGAAACACCATATATTTT. This codes for CASSPLGTGRNTIYF.